This T cell receptor (beta chain) was captured by sequencing in a study of shared clonotypes between healthy human individuals. Study-wide context: Serving as donors were two women and three men, whose ages spanned 18 to 49.

Assay: immunoSEQ multiplex PCR; the TCRdb copy retains only in-frame clones and omits some. The sample lists about 2,200,000 clones; approximately 94% were seen once. CD45RO-negative, CCR7-positively selected cells formed the naive CD8 fraction, excluding terminally differentiated effector memory CD45RA+ cells. V dropped 5 bases and J dropped 5 bases, with 9 bases sitting between them. This CDR3 has 11 residues. From germline, CDR1 is SQVTM and CDR2 ANQGSEA. The study's findings and limits: Relative to clonotypes present in all four donors, those not shared had lower generation probabilities. A small donor pool kept down the genetic and exposure-history diversity that was represented.

This clone was counted only a few times. Its antigen is unidentified. The chain employs TRBV29-1 and TRBJ1-2, with D uncertain. This TCR came from a man aged 18-30 years in good health. Some clones in this sample may be carry-over from other donors' samples. Sequencing was carried out using naive CD8+ T cells from PBMCs. The CDR3 coding sequence is TGCAGCGTTACGGCAGCTTATGGCTACACCTTC. Its translation is CSVTAAYGYTF.